The 25 T cell receptor beta chains in this list originate from one sample, sequenced in a study of T cells after yellow fever vaccination. TCRdb analysed the 5' RACE reads with MiXCR anew, one entry per CDR3 protein. The sample lists about 220,000 distinct CDR3 sequences; more than 3% were seen once. This specimen consisted of CD4+ T cells sorted from PBMCs, obtained 10 days after the yellow fever booster vaccination. The origin of the receptors is a man younger than 35 who received the YFV17D yellow fever vaccine.

In its sample, this clonotype was seen a few times. The rearrangement uses TRBV12-3 or TRBV12-4 and TRBJ2-5, with a weak D call TRBD2 (6 bases). CDR3 size: 14 residues. The V end was cut by 6 bases, the J end by 4 bases, with 15 bases between. This CDR3 is CASRPGTEGETQYF. The CDR3 DNA reads TGTGCCAGCAGACCAGGGACTGAGGGAGAGACCCAGTACTTC.

This sequence joins TRBV7-3 and TRBJ2-5; D is uncertain. The CDR3 totals 13 residues. Germline loops: CDR1 SGHTA, CDR2 FQGTGA. Trimming shortened V by 11 bases and J by 4 bases, and 17 bases separated the two germline ends. CDR3 region: CALSSDHPETQYF. Here the CDR3 DNA reads TGTGCCCTCAGCAGCGATCACCCAGAGACCCAGTACTTC.

This clonotype was detected many times. The V and J genes are TRBV5-1 and TRBJ1-1; a possible D gene is TRBD1 (5 bases). Germline V gene data show CDR1 as SGHRS and CDR2 as YFSETQ. The CDR3 is made up of 16 amino acids. V shed 1 base and J shed 5 bases, with 18 bases lying between them. The CDR3 nucleotides read TGCGCCAGCAGCTTGTTCGGCGCAGGGAGAAGTACTGAAGCTTTCTTT. Translation: CASSLFGAGRSTEAFF.

This clonotype was detected a few times. The chain carries TRBV5-4 and TRBJ1-3; D is uncertain. Per germline, CDR1 SGHNT and CDR2 YYREEE (reference sequence). The CDR3 has 16 amino acids. Trimming shortened V by 4 bases and J by 0 bases, and 14 bases separated the two germline ends. The CDR3 here is CASSLPGRSSGNTIYF. The CDR3 nucleotides are TGTGCCAGCAGCCTCCCGGGCAGGAGCTCTGGAAACACCATATATTTT.

This clonotype has a count of ten or more. This rearrangement joins TRBV24-1 to TRBJ2-5; D possibly corresponds to TRBD2 (5 bases). V was shortened by 2 bases and J by 0 bases, with 9 bases between the two germline ends. CDR3 length: 15 amino acids. The germline V gene encodes CDR1 KGHDR and CDR2 SFDVKD. Here the CDR3 reads CATSDSGKYQETQYF. In DNA form, the CDR3 reads TGTGCCACCAGTGATTCGGGAAAGTACCAAGAGACCCAGTACTTC.

This clonotype has ten or more counts. V is TRBV4-3 and J is TRBJ1-5; perhaps TRBD1 as D (5 bases). This CDR3 contains 13 residues. The germline gives CDR1 LGHNA, CDR2 YSLEER. V was pared by 4 bases and J by 4 bases, with 8 bases between. CDR3 residues: CASSLGENQPQHF. The CDR3 coding sequence is TGCGCCAGCAGCCTGGGGGAGAATCAGCCCCAGCATTTT.

This clonotype has at least ten counts. V is TRBV28 and J is TRBJ1-4; a possible D gene is TRBD1 (5 bases). CDR1 is MDHEN and CDR2 is SYDVKM in the germline V gene. The V and J ends lost 3 bases and 6 bases respectively, with 17 bases between them. The CDR3 covers 16 residues. The CDR3 reads CASSFAGGRRYEKLFF. The CDR3 nucleotides are TGTGCCAGCAGTTTCGCTGGGGGACGGCGCTATGAAAAACTGTTTTTT. Supplemented by reference TRBV28 and TRBJ1-4, the full variable domain reads DVKVTQSSRYLVKRTGEKVFLECVQDMDHENMFWYRQDPGLGLRLIYFSYDVKMKEKGDIPEGYSVSREKKERFSLILESASTNQTSMYLCASSFAGGRRYEKLFFGSGTQLSVL.

This clonotype was seen repeatedly, ten times or more. The V call is TRBV6-2 or TRBV6-3, the J call TRBJ2-7; D remains unclear. Germline V CDR1 and CDR2: MNHEY, SVGEGT. Trimming removed 5 bases from V and 3 bases from J, with 14 bases in between. CDR3 size: 14 residues. CDR3 loop: CASSADGTHYEQYV. CDR3 DNA sequence: TGTGCCAGCAGTGCGGACGGTACCCACTACGAGCAGTACGTC.

This clonotype occurred many times. The chain uses TRBV5-1 and TRBJ2-3; TRBD1 matches at 7 bases. Trimming at V came to 3 bases and at J to 5 bases, leaving 6 bases not matched to a gene. CDR1 is SGHRS and CDR2 is YFSETQ in the germline V gene. There are 14 residues in the CDR3. CDR3 loop: CASSSTGSGDTQYF. CDR3 nucleotides: TGCGCCAGCAGCTCGACAGGGTCAGGAGATACGCAGTATTTT. Drawing the rest from reference TRBV5-1 and TRBJ2-3, the complete variable domain is KAGVTQTPRYLIKTRGQQVTLSCSPISGHRSVSWYQQTPGQGLQFLFEYFSETQRNKGNFPGRFSGRQFSNSRSEMNVSTLELGDSALYLCASSSTGSGDTQYFGPGTRLTVL.

This chain uses TRBV27 with TRBJ1-3; D is unresolved. Germline V gives CDR1 MNHEY, CDR2 SMNVEV (reference sequence). V gave up 5 bases and J gave up 0 bases, with 17 bases separating them. This CDR3 has 17 residues. CDR3 DNA sequence: TGTGCCAGCAGTCTTACAACCGCGGGGAGCTCTGGAAACACCATATATTTT. It encodes CASSLTTAGSSGNTIYF.

The chain couples TRBV18 to TRBJ2-3; 9 bases are shared with TRBD1. Per germline, CDR1 KGHSH and CDR2 LQKENI. Trimming took 3 bases from V and 3 from J; bases not matched to a gene: 4. The CDR3 contains 15 residues. CDR3 residues: CASSPTGGDTDTQYF. In DNA, the CDR3 is TGTGCCAGCTCACCCACAGGGGGCGATACAGATACGCAGTATTTT.

This clonotype was recorded at least ten times. V and J are TRBV5-1 and TRBJ2-5, with no clear D. Germline-derived CDR1 and CDR2 are SGHRS and YFSETQ. V dropped 1 base and J dropped 2 bases, with 9 bases sitting between them. The CDR3 is made up of 14 amino acids. The CDR3 DNA reads as TGCGCCAGCAGCTTGAACGTGGGACAAGAGACCCAGTACTTC. It encodes CASSLNVGQETQYF.

This rearrangement joins TRBV28 to TRBJ2-2, with 7 bases aligning to TRBD1. V shed 4 bases and J 1 base; nucleotides not matched to a gene: 9. The CDR3 contains 17 residues. Germline V gene sequence: CDR1 MDHEN, CDR2 SYDVKM. CDR3 protein: CASSSAQGIMNTGELFF. DNA for the CDR3: TGTGCCAGCAGTTCGGCACAGGGGATAATGAACACCGGGGAGCTGTTTTTT.

The chain is built from TRBV12-3 or TRBV12-4 and TRBJ2-3, with 7 bases matching TRBD1. J gave up 4 bases and V 4 bases, and 2 bases lay outside the gene matches. The CDR3 consists of 13 residues. CDR3 sequence (DNA): TGTGCCAGCAGTTACAGGGGCTCAGATACGCAGTATTTT. Translation gives CASSYRGSDTQYF.

This clonotype was counted a few times. The chain has TRBV29-1 and TRBJ2-3, with D uncertain. Trimming removed 3 bases at V and 1 base at J, with 20 bases between. Germline loops: CDR1 SQVTM, CDR2 ANQGSEA. There are 17 residues in the CDR3. This chain's CDR3 is CSVDESLPPPRTDTQYF. As DNA, the CDR3 is TGCAGCGTTGACGAATCTTTACCACCCCCCCGCACAGATACGCAGTATTTT.

This clonotype was recorded at least ten times. One end of the junction fails to match germline, which may point to a read error. The rearrangement uses TRBV5-4 and TRBJ2-3; TRBD2 aligns across 14 bases. Germline V CDR1 and CDR2: SGHNT, YYREEE (reference sequence). This CDR3 comprises 15 residues. The CDR3 DNA follows: TGCGCCAGCAGCCCGACTAGCGGGGGGGCAGATACGCAGTATTTT. This sequence encodes CASSPTSGGADTQYF. Variable domain in full (rest from reference TRBV5-4 and TRBJ2-3): ETGVTQSPTHLIKTRGQQVTLRCSSQSGHNTVSWYQQALGQGPQFIFQYYREEENGRGNFPPRFSGLQFPNYSSELNVNALELDDSALYLCASSPTSGGADTQYFGPGTRLTVL.

This clonotype was recorded many times. The genes are TRBV20-1 and TRBJ2-1; D uncertain. The germline CDR1 and CDR2 sequences are DFQATT and SNEGSKA (reference sequence). This CDR3 comprises 15 residues. The ends were cut back, 0 bases at V and 0 bases at J, with 9 bases in the middle. CDR3 nucleotides: TGCAGTGCTAGAGATCCGTGGAGCTCCTACAATGAGCAGTTCTTC. Translation: CSARDPWSSYNEQFF.

The V gene is TRBV7-2, the J gene TRBJ1-2, with no clear D. V was clipped by 0 bases and J by 8 bases, with 13 bases between them. CDR1 SGHTA and CDR2 FQGNSA come from the germline V gene. This CDR3 is 14 amino acids long. CDR3: CASSLAGAAQGYTF. DNA for the CDR3: TGTGCCAGCAGCTTAGCCGGCGCCGCCCAGGGCTACACCTTC.

This clonotype was observed at least ten times. The chain is built from TRBV2 and TRBJ2-5; 9 bases fit TRBD1. CDR3 length: 14 amino acids. V lost 5 bases and J lost 7; bases outside the gene matches: 8. Germline CDR1 is SNHLY and CDR2 is FYNNEI. The CDR3 loop reads CASSRDRDVVTQYF. For the CDR3, the DNA is TGTGCCAGCAGTAGGGACAGGGACGTAGTGACCCAGTACTTC.

In this sample, this clonotype turned up a few times. V usage is TRBV7-3 and J usage is TRBJ1-1; no firm D call. From germline, CDR1 is SGHTA and CDR2 FQGTGA. Trimming took off 7 bases at V and 3 bases at J, with 12 bases between the two ends. This CDR3 is 13 amino acids long. The CDR3 region has the DNA TGTGCCAGCATCAACGGAGTTGACACTGAAGCTTTCTTT. This translates into CASINGVDTEAFF.

This clonotype was seen many times. This sequence joins TRBV18 and TRBJ2-3, with D tentatively TRBD1 (5 bases). CDR3 length: 12 amino acids. V was clipped by 2 bases and J by 11 bases, with 11 bases between them. In germline, CDR1 is KGHSH, CDR2 LQKENI. CDR3 coding DNA: TGTGCCAGCTCACCAAAGGGGCGCAAGCAGTATTTT. It yields the protein CASSPKGRKQYF.

This clonotype was counted many times. This rearrangement joins TRBV12-3 or TRBV12-4 to TRBJ2-3; 8 nucleotides line up with TRBD2. The CDR3 consists of 17 residues. The trim removed 5 bases at V and 1 base at J, leaving 11 bases unmatched. The CDR3 region has the DNA TGTGCCAGCAGTCCAGGCGGAGCGGGACTAGGCACAGATACGCAGTATTTT. It codes for CASSPGGAGLGTDTQYF.

This clonotype was detected many times. V gene TRBV11-2 combines with J gene TRBJ2-3; no definite D call. V was cut by 2 bases and J by 4 bases, with 4 bases left in between. This CDR3 has 12 residues. CDR1 is SGHAT, CDR2 FQNNGV, per germline. The CDR3 protein is CASSLSADTQYF. The CDR3 DNA is TGTGCCAGCAGCTTATCGGCAGATACGCAGTATTTT.

This rearrangement joins TRBV25-1 to TRBJ1-4; unclear D gene. Germline V gives CDR1 MGHDK, CDR2 SYGVNS. The CDR3 runs to 15 residues. Trimming took 0 bases from V and 6 from J, leaving 11 bases between them. The CDR3, as DNA: TGTGCCAGCAGTGAATACGAGAGGGCGGATGAAAAACTGTTTTTT. Amino acid sequence: CASSEYERADEKLFF. Full variable domain (outside the CDR3, taken from reference TRBV25-1 and TRBJ1-4): EADIYQTPRYLVIGTGKKITLECSQTMGHDKMYWYQQDPGMELHLIHYSYGVNSTEKGDLSSESTVSRIRTEHFPLTLESARPSHTSQYLCASSEYERADEKLFFGSGTQLSVL.

In this sample, this clonotype turned up many times. The CDR3 nucleotides are TGTGCCAGCAGCTTCAGGGGTATTGCCGGGGAGCTGTTTTTT. Translating it yields CASSFRGIAGELFF. The rearrangement links TRBV5-6 to TRBJ2-2, with TRBD1 as a possible D gene (6 bases). The V gene's germline CDR1 is SGHDT and CDR2 YYEEEE. CDR3 length: 14 amino acids. The V gene lost 2 bases and the J gene lost 6 bases, with 11 bases spanning the gap. The full variable domain, its missing parts supplied by reference TRBV5-6 and TRBJ2-2, is DAGVTQSPTHLIKTRGQQVTLRCSPKSGHDTVSWYQQALGQGPQFIFQYYEEEERQRGNFPDRFSGHQFPNYSSELNVNALLLGDSALYLCASSFRGIAGELFFGEGSRLTVL.